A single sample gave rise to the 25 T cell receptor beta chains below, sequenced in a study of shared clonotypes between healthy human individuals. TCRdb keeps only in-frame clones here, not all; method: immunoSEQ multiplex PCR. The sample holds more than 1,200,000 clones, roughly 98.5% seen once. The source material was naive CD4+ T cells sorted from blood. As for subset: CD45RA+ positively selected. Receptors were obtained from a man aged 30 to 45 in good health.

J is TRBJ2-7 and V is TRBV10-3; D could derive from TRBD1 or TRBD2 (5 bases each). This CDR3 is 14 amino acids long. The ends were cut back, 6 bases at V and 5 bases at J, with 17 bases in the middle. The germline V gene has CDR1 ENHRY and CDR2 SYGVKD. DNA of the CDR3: TGTGCCATCAGCAAAGGGACCCCTGGGGACGAGCAGTACTTC. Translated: CAISKGTPGDEQYF.

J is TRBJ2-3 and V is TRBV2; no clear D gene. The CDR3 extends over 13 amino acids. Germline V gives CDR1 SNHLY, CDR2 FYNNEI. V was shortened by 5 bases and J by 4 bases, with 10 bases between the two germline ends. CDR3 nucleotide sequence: TGTGCCAGCAGTCCCCGAGCCGCAGATACGCAGTATTTT. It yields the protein CASSPRAADTQYF.

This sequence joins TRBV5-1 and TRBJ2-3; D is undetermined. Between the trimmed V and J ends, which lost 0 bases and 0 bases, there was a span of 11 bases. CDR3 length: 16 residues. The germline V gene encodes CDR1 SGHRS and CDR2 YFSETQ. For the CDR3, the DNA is TGCGCCAGCAGCTTGGACATTTGGGAAAGCACAGATACGCAGTATTTT. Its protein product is CASSLDIWESTDTQYF.

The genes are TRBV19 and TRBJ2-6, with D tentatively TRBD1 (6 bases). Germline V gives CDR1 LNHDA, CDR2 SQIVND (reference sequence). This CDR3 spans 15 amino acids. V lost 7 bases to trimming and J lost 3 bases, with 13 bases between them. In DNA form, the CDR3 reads TGTGCCAGTACCCACAGGGATGGTGGGGCCAACGTCCTGACTTTC. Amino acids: CASTHRDGGANVLTF.

CDR3 nucleotides: TGTGCCAGCTCCCCGACAGGGGCAAAATTAGTGAACACTGAAGCTTTCTTT. It encodes CASSPTGAKLVNTEAFF. The chain couples TRBV18 to TRBJ1-1, with 8 positions matching TRBD1. J lost 0 bases, V lost 6 bases, and 12 bases had no gene match. Germline-derived CDR1 and CDR2 are KGHSH and LQKENI. The CDR3 sequence is 17 residues long.

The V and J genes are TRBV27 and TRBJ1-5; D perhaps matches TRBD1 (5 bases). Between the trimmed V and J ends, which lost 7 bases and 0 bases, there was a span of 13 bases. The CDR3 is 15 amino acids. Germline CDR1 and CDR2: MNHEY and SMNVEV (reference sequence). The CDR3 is CASTRGGGSNQPQHF. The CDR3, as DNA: TGTGCCAGCACCCGGGGCGGGGGTAGCAATCAGCCCCAGCATTTT.

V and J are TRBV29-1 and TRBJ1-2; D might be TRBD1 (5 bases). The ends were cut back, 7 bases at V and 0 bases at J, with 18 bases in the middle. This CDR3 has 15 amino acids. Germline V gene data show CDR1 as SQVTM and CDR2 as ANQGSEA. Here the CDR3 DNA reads TGCAGCGCTGGAAACCAGGGCCACCCTAACTATGGCTACACCTTC. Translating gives CSAGNQGHPNYGYTF.

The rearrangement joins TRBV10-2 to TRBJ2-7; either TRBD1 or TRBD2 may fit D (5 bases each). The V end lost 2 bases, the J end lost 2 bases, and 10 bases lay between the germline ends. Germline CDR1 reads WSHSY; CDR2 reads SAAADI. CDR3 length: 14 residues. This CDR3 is CASSETQGAYEQYF. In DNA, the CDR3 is TGCGCCAGCAGTGAGACTCAGGGAGCCTACGAGCAGTACTTC.

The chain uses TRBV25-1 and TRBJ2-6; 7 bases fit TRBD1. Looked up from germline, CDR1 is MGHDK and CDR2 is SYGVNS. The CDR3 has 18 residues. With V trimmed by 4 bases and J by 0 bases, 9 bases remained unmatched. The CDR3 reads CASSAAQGVSSGANVLTF. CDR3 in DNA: TGTGCCAGCAGTGCGGCTCAGGGGGTTAGCTCTGGGGCCAACGTCCTGACTTTC.

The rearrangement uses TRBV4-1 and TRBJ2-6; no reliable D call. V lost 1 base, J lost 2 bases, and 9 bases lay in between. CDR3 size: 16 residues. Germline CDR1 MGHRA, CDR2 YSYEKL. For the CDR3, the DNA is TGCGCCAGCAGCCAAGTTTTCTTGGCTGGGGCCAACGTCCTGACTTTC. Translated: CASSQVFLAGANVLTF.

The DNA for the CDR3 is TGTGCCAGCAGCACCGGGACAGGGAAAGGGGAGCTGTTTTTT. This encodes CASSTGTGKGELFF. The chain is built from TRBV7-3 and TRBJ2-2; 9 positions agree with TRBD1. Per the germline V gene, CDR1 is SGHTA and CDR2 is FQGTGA. This CDR3 contains 14 residues. The V gene end was trimmed by 5 bases and the J gene end by 8 bases; junction bases not matched to a gene: 6.

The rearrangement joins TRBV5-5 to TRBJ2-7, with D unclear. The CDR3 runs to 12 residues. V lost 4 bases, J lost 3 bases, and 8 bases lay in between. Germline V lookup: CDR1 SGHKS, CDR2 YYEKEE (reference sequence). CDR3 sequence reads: CASSQAGYEQYF. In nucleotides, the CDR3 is TGTGCCAGCAGCCAGGCCGGCTACGAGCAGTACTTC.

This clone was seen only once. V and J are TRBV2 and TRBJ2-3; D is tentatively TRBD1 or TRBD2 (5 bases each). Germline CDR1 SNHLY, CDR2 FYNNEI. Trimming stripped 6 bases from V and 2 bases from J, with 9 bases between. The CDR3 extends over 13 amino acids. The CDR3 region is CASSPGLTDTQYF. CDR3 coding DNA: TGTGCCAGCAGCCCGGGGCTCACAGATACGCAGTATTTT.

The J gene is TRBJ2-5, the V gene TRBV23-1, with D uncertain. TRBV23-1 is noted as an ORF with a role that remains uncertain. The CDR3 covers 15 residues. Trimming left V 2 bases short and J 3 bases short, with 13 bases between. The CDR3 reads CASSQTVRTKETQYF. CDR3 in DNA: TGCGCCAGCAGTCAAACCGTCCGGACCAAAGAGACCCAGTACTTC.

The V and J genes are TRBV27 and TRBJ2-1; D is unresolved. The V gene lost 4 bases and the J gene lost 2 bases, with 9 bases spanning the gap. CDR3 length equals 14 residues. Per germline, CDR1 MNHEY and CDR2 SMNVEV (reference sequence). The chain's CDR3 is CASSSDQTYNEQFF. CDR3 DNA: TGTGCCAGCAGTTCGGACCAAACCTACAATGAGCAGTTCTTC.

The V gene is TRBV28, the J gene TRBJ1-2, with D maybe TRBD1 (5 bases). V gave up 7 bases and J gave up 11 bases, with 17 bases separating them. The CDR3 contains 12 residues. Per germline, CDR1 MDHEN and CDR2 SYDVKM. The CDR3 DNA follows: TGTGCCAGCACCCCCCCCACAGGCGGATACACCTTC. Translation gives CASTPPTGGYTF.

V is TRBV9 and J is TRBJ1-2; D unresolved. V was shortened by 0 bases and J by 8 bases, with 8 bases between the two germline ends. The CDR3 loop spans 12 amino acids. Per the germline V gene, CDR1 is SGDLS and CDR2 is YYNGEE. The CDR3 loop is CASSVDVGGYTF. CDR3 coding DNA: TGTGCCAGCAGCGTAGACGTTGGAGGCTACACCTTC. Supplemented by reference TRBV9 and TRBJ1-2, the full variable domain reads DSGVTQTPKHLITATGQRVTLRCSPRSGDLSVYWYQQSLDQGLQFLIQYYNGEERAKGNILERFSAQQFPDLHSELNLSSLELGDSALYFCASSVDVGGYTFGSGTRLTVV.

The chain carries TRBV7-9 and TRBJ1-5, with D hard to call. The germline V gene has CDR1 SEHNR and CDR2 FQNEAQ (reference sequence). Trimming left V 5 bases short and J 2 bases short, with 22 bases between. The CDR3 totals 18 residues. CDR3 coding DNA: TGTGCCAGCAGCCACGGCCGCATAGGGTCCGAGCGCAATCAGCCCCAGCATTTT. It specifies CASSHGRIGSERNQPQHF.

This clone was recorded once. The CDR3 loop reads CASSLASFQVNTEAFF. CDR3 in DNA: TGCGCCAGCAGCTTGGCTTCTTTTCAGGTGAACACTGAAGCTTTCTTT. The rearrangement joins TRBV5-1 to TRBJ1-1; D remains ambiguous. Trimming removed 0 bases at V and 0 bases at J, with 12 bases between. Looked up from germline, CDR1 is SGHRS and CDR2 is YFSETQ. CDR3 length: 16 amino acids.

The CDR3 spells CASSLLLAVSSYEQYF. Here the CDR3 DNA reads TGTGCCAGCTCACTCTTACTAGCGGTAAGCTCCTACGAGCAGTACTTC. The chain combines TRBV18 with TRBJ2-7; 8 bases agree with TRBD2. Germline V gene lookup returns CDR1 KGHSH and CDR2 LQKENI. J was trimmed by 0 bases and V by 4 bases; bases with no gene match: 8. This CDR3 spans 16 amino acids.

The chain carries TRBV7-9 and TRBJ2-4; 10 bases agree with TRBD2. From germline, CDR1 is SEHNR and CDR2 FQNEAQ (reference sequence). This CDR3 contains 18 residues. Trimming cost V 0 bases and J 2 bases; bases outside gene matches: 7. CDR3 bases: TGTGCCAGCAGCTTAGCTCGGCTAGCGGGAGCTCCCAAAAACATTCAGTACTTC. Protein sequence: CASSLARLAGAPKNIQYF.

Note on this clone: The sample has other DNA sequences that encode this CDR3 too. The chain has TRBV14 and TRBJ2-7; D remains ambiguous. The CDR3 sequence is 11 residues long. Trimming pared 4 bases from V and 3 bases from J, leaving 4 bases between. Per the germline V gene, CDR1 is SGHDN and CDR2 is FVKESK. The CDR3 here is CASSLGYEQYF. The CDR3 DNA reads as TGTGCCAGCAGCCTTGGCTACGAGCAGTACTTC. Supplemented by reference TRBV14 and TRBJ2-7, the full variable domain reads EAGVTQFPSHSVIEKGQTVTLRCDPISGHDNLYWYRRVMGKEIKFLLHFVKESKQDESGMPNNRFLAERTGGTYSTLKVQPAELEDSGVYFCASSLGYEQYFGPGTRLTVT.

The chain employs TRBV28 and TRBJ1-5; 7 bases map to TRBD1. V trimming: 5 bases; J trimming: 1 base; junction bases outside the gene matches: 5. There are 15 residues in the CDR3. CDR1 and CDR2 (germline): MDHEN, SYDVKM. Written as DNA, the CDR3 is TGTGCCAGCAGTGGCCTCAGGGGGAGCAATCAGCCCCAGCATTTT. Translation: CASSGLRGSNQPQHF.

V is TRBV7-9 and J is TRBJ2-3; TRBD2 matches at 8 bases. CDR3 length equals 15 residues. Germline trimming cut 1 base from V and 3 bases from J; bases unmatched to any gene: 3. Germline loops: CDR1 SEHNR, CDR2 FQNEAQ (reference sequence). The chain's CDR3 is CASSLGASGTDTQYF. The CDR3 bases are TGTGCCAGCAGCTTAGGGGCTAGCGGGACAGATACGCAGTATTTT.

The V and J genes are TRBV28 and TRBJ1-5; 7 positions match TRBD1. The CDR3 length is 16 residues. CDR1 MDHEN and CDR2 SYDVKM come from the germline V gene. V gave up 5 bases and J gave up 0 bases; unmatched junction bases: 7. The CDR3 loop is CASSTQGQISNQPQHF. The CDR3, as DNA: TGTGCCAGCAGTACGCAGGGACAGATTAGCAATCAGCCCCAGCATTTT.